This T cell receptor beta chain emerged from a study of radiation and T cells in renal cell carcinoma. Study-wide findings and caveats: Pretreatment tumor biopsies were lacking, so baseline clonotypes are unknown. Top tumor clonotypes rose in blood 2 weeks post-radiation, then contracted.

This clone was seen a single time. Its antigen remains unknown. Time point denoted: blood 4 weeks post-SBRT, at nephrectomy. Treatment denoted: 15 Gy SBRT to primary tumor, nephrectomy 4 weeks later. Nephrectomy followed 15 Gy stereotactic body radiation by 4 weeks. After SBRT, blood was collected at 2 and 4 weeks, plus baseline. TCRdb's table, derived via immunoSEQ multiplex PCR, lists solely in-frame clones and lacks some. This table has 150,000 or so clones, about 87% appearing once. Source: blood, taken from a patient whose treatment included radiotherapy and nephrectomy. The TCR sequence derives from a woman between 45 and 65 years old with renal cell carcinoma.

DNA of the CDR3: TGCGCCACAGCTCCCCGGGAGCTCTATGGCTACACCTTC. This codes for CATAPRELYGYTF. The chain employs TRBV5-1 and TRBJ1-2; D call uncertain. The germline V gene encodes CDR1 SGHRS and CDR2 YFSETQ. The ends were cut back, 9 bases at V and 4 bases at J, with 16 bases in the middle. The CDR3 runs to 13 residues.